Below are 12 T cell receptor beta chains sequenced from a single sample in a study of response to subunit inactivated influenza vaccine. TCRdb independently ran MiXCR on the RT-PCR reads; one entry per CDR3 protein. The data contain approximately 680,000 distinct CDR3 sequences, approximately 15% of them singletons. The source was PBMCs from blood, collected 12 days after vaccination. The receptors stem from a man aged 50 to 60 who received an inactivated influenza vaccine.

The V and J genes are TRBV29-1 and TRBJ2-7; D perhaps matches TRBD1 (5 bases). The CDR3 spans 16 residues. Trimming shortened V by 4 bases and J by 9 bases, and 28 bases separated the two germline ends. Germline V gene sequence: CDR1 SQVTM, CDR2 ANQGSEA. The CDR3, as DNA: TGCAGCGTTGGTAACCTACAGGTGGAGATTTGTGGTGGGCAGTACTTC. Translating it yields CSVGNLQVEICGGQYF.

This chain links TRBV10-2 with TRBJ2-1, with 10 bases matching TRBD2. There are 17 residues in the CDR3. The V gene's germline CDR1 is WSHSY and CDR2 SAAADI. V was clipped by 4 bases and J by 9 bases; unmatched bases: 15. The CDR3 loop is CASSAPMPLAGAGEQFF. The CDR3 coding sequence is TGCGCCAGCAGTGCCCCGATGCCGCTAGCGGGGGCCGGTGAGCAGTTCTTC.

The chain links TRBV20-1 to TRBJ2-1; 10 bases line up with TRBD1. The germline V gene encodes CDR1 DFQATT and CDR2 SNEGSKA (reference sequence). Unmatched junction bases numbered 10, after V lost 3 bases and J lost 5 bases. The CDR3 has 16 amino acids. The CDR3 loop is CSASGGDRGGNNEQFF. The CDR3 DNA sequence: TGCAGTGCTAGCGGGGGGGACAGGGGAGGAAACAATGAGCAGTTCTTC.

The CDR3 nucleotides read TGTGCCAGCAGCCTGGGACCGATCGCTAACTATGGCTACACCTTC. This encodes CASSLGPIANYGYTF. The V call is TRBV7-9, the J call TRBJ1-2, with D perhaps matching TRBD1 (5 bases). CDR3 size: 15 residues. Germline CDR1 is SEHNR and CDR2 is FQNEAQ (reference sequence). V was shortened by 5 bases and J by 0 bases, with 13 bases between the two germline ends.

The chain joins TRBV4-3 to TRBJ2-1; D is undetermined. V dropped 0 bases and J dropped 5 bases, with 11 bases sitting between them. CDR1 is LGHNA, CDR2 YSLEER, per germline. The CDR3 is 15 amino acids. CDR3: CASSQDQATNNEQFF. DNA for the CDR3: TGCGCCAGCAGCCAAGATCAGGCAACTAACAATGAGCAGTTCTTC.

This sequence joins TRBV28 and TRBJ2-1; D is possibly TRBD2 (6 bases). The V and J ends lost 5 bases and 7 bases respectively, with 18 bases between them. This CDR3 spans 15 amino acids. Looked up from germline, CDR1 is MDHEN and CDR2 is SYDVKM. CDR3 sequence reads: CASSPGTGTWNEQFF. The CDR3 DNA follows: TGTGCCAGCAGTCCAGGGACTGGGACGTGGAATGAGCAGTTCTTC.

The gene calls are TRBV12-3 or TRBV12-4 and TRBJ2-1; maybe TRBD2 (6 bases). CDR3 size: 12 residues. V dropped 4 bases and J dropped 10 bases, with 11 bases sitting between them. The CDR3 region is CASSSGLSEQFF. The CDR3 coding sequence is TGTGCCAGCAGTTCGGGACTCTCGGAGCAGTTCTTC.

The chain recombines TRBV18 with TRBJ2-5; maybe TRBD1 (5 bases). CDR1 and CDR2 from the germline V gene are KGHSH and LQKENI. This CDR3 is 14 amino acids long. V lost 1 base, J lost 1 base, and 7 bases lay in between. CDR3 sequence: CASSPRRVQETQYF. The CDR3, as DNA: TGTGCCAGCTCACCACGCAGGGTCCAAGAGACCCAGTACTTC.

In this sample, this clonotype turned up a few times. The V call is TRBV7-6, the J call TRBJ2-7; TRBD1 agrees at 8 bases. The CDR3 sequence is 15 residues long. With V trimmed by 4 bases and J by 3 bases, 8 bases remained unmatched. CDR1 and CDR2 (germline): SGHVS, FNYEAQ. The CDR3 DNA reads TGTGCCAGCAGCTCCCGACCGGGACAGGACTACGAGCAGTACTTC. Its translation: CASSSRPGQDYEQYF.

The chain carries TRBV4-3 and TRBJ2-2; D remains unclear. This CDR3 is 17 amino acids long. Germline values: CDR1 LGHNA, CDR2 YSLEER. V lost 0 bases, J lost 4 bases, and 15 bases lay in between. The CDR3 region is CASSQDREWGSTGELFF. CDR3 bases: TGCGCCAGCAGCCAAGATCGTGAGTGGGGAAGCACCGGGGAGCTGTTTTTT.

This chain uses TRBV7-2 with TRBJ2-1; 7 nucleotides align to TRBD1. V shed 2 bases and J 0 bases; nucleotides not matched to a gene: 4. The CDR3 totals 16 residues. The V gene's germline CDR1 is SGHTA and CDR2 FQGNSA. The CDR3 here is CASSLMTGNSYNEQFF. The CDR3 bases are TGTGCCAGCAGCTTAATGACAGGGAACTCCTACAATGAGCAGTTCTTC.

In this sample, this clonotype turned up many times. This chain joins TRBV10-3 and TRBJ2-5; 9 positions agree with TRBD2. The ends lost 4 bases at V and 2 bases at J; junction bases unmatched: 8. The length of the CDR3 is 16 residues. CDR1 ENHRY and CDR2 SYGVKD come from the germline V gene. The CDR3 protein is CAISARLAGKQETQYF. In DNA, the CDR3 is TGTGCCATCAGTGCTCGGCTAGCGGGAAAACAAGAGACCCAGTACTTC.